The T cell receptor beta chain under discussion was sequenced for a study of patients and donors after allogeneic stem cell transplantation. Germline V gene lookup returns CDR1 LNHDA and CDR2 SQIVND (reference sequence). The CDR3 runs 14 residues. The V gene end was trimmed by 6 bases and the J gene end by 6 bases; junction bases not matched to a gene: 6. TCRdb redid the calling of the RT-PCR reads with MiXCR, one entry per CDR3 protein. The sample carries around 200,000 distinct CDR3 sequences, over 30% recorded once. Sequenced sample: blood, either unsorted or a sorted T cell fraction (not recorded which). The chain combines TRBV19 with TRBJ1-5, with TRBD1 matching 9 bases. The receptor was derived from a human donor who was either an allogeneic HSCT recipient or a stem cell or donor lymphocyte infusion donor (not recorded which). It is not recorded whose cells these are; they may come from a transplant donor. CDR3 sequence (DNA): TGTGCCAGTAGGATAACAGGGGGCTCTCAGCCCCAGCATTTT. Its protein is CASRITGGSQPQHF.